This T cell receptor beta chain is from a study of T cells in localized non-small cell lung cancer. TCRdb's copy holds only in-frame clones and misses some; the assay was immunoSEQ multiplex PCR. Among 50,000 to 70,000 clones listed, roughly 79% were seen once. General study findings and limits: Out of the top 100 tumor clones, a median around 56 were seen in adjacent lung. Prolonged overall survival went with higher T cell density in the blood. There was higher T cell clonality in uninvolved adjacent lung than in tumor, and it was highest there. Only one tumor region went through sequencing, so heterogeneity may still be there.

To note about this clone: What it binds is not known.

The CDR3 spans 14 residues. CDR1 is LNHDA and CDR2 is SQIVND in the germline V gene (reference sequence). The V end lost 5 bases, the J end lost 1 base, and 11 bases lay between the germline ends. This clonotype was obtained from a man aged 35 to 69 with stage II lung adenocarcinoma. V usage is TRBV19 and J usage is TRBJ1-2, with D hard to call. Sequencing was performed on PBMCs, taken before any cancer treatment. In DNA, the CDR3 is TGTGCCAGTAGTCCCCGGGCCCTTAACTATGGCTACACCTTC. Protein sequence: CASSPRALNYGYTF.